The clone carrying this TCR beta chain was recorded a few times. What it binds is unknown. As for the donors, each was a healthy bone marrow donor. PCR was performed using 60 Vbeta and 13 Jbeta primers. The assay was immunoSEQ multiplex PCR, and TCRdb's table has in-frame clones only and misses some. The repertoire consists of around 200,000 clones, with approximately 80% occurring once and the leading ten covering more than 1.3%. This CDR3 region has 10 residues. Trimming stripped 6 bases from V and 8 bases from J, with 7 bases between. CDR1 and CDR2 from the germline V gene are SQVTM and ANQGSEA. The data belong to a study of cytomegalovirus exposure and HLA in healthy donors. Regarding the study as a whole: The majority of TCR sequences were rare, yet some public TCRs appeared in many donors. A list of 150 or so TCR beta chains associated with cytomegalovirus was given. Roughly uniform sequencing depth across donors was assumed, possibly incorrectly.

Sequences were obtained from PBMCs. V is TRBV29-1 and J is TRBJ1-4, with D possibly being TRBD1 (6 bases). This TCR was recovered from a girl aged 10 to 17 in good health and CMV-seronegative. The CDR3 protein is CSVRGEKLFF. The CDR3 DNA reads as TGCAGCGTCAGGGGCGAAAAACTGTTTTTT.